The entry below describes one TCR beta chain. Its matching antigen is unknown. This may stem from a read error, because a much larger clone lies one nucleotide away. CD8+CD4-CCR7+CD45RA+ cells were sorted as naive CD8 T cells. TCRdb re-called the PCR reads through MiXCR, storing one row per CDR3 protein. The table includes roughly 9,700 distinct CDR3 sequences, about 18% detected once. The CDR3 contains 16 residues. This record belongs to a study of molecular identifiers for immune sequencing clone quantification. Points from the study as a whole: Detection of one spiked Jurkat cell's TCR RNA reportedly worked in one million naive cells.

The clonotype was recovered from a human donor in good health. Some libraries in this study had Jurkat cell RNA spiked in. The specimen was naive CD8+ T cells from blood, with Jurkat cell RNA spiked in. Subset given: FACS-sorted CD8+CD4-CCR7+CD45RA+ naive T cells. This chain connects TRBV12-3 or TRBV12-4 to TRBJ2-3; 7 nucleotides line up with TRBD2. CDR3 coding DNA: TGTGCCAGCAGTTTAGGGCCGGGACTAAGCACAGGTACGCAGTATTTT. Translated, it gives CASSLGPGLSTGTQYF.